A single T cell receptor (beta chain) is shown here with its context. Assay: immunoSEQ multiplex PCR; the TCRdb copy retains only in-frame clones and omits some. The repertoire includes 300,000 to 350,000 clones, around 89% of them detected once, and 3.5% to 4.5% sits in the top ten. Allocation to cohorts depended on clinical history reported by the participants. This sample is drawn from a study of blood T cell repertoires in COVID-19. The wider study: Italy, Spain and the United States were the sources of the convalescent and acute COVID-19 samples.

This CDR3 has 16 amino acids. Germline V CDR1 and CDR2: SGHVS, FQNEAQ. V lost 4 bases to trimming and J lost 2 bases, with 18 bases between them. Sequencing used PBMCs or T cells enriched from blood (not recorded which). V usage is TRBV7-8 and J usage is TRBJ2-7; possible D gene TRBD1, 5 bases. The source is a woman aged 18-30 years with acute COVID-19. The CDR3 DNA sequence: TGTGCCAGCAGCTCGATTCAGGGCGAGATCGCCTACGAGCAGTACTTC. Its translation is CASSSIQGEIAYEQYF.